This TCR beta chain emerged from a study of T cells in Graves' hyperthyroidism and ophthalmopathy. Lactation, pregnancy, other autoimmune disease or uncontrolled infection excluded patients. Amplification of TCR beta CDR3 regions was performed using RNA transcripts as template. The HTBI set primed first-round TCR CDR3 RT-PCR. TCRdb fed the multiplex PCR reads into MiXCR, producing one record per CDR3 protein. The sample has under 400,000 distinct CDR3 sequences, 15% to 20% seen once. Germline lookup yields CDR1 LGHNA and CDR2 YSLEER. The V segment lost 3 bases and the J segment 1 base; nucleotides outside the gene matches: 7. CDR3 length equals 16 residues. This clonotype has at least ten counts.

This chain links TRBV4-3 with TRBJ2-7; 9 positions match TRBD1. The specimen sequenced was blood. The TCR sequence derives from a woman aged 35 to 49 with Graves' ophthalmopathy. The CDR3 bases are TGCGCCAGCAGCCAGGGTTTCGGGACAGGGTCCTACGAGCAGTACTTC. This sequence encodes CASSQGFGTGSYEQYF.